Shown below are 19 T cell receptor beta chains from a single sample sequenced in a study of CD8 T cells in ankylosing spondylitis. MiXCR, run by TCRdb on the 5' RACE reads, gives a single entry per CDR3 protein. The table includes around 130,000 distinct CDR3 sequences, over 15% detected once. General study points: Blood of patients with ankylosing spondylitis appeared to be characterized by a TCR beta motif of seven or eight highly homologous variants.

No antigen is known for these receptors. The sequencing sample was made of blood, either unsorted or a sorted T cell fraction (not recorded which). The receptor source for this set is a male donor with ankylosing spondylitis.

This rearrangement joins TRBV7-9 to TRBJ2-3; the D call may be TRBD1 or TRBD2 (5 bases each). The CDR3 contains 14 residues. Per the germline V gene, CDR1 is SEHNR and CDR2 is FQNEAQ (reference sequence). Deletions cut 5 bases from V and 2 bases from J, with 11 bases between. The CDR3 loop is CASSDRGPTDTQYF. In DNA, the CDR3 is TGTGCCAGCAGCGACCGGGGACCCACAGATACGCAGTATTTT.

The sample holds a few counts of this clonotype. This chain uses TRBV4-1 with TRBJ2-3, with a tentative D call TRBD2 (6 bases). Germline V lookup: CDR1 MGHRA, CDR2 YSYEKL. CDR3 length: 14 amino acids. V was trimmed by 5 bases and J by 0 bases, leaving 9 bases between them. CDR3 residues: CASSDGGSTDTQYF. DNA for the CDR3: TGCGCCAGCAGCGATGGGGGGAGCACAGATACGCAGTATTTT.

The chain couples TRBV7-2 to TRBJ2-1, with D possibly TRBD2 on 6 matching bases. With 1 base removed from V and 8 bases from J, the gap between germline ends came to 15 bases. Per germline, CDR1 SGHTA and CDR2 FQGNSA. The CDR3 spans 15 residues. The CDR3 bases are TGTGCCAGCAGCTTAGTGTCGGGAGTGGGAGATGAGCAGTTCTTC. Translating it yields CASSLVSGVGDEQFF.

The chain joins TRBV29-1 to TRBJ1-2; perhaps TRBD1 as D (5 bases). The germline V gene encodes CDR1 SQVTM and CDR2 ANQGSEA. The CDR3 is made up of 12 amino acids. Between the trimmed V and J ends, which lost 7 bases and 8 bases, there was a span of 17 bases. CDR3 protein: CSGRGDSGGYTF. CDR3 DNA sequence: TGCAGCGGCCGGGGGGATTCTGGAGGCTACACCTTC. Using reference TRBV29-1 and TRBJ1-2 for the parts outside the CDR3, the full variable domain is SAVISQKPSRDICQRGTSLTIQCQVDSQVTMMFWYRQQPGQSLTLIATANQGSEATYESGFVIDKFPISRPNLTFSTLTVSNMSPEDSSIYLCSGRGDSGGYTFGSGTRLTVV.

This clonotype has just a few counts. This chain links TRBV12-3 or TRBV12-4 with TRBJ1-3, with no clear D. This CDR3 has 16 amino acids. V dropped 6 bases and J dropped 0 bases, with 15 bases sitting between them. The CDR3 DNA is TGTGCCAGCAGGCCCATCCCCGACGGCTCTGGAAACACCATATATTTT. Protein product: CASRPIPDGSGNTIYF.

This clonotype was seen only a few times. The gene calls are TRBV12-3 or TRBV12-4 and TRBJ1-2; 7 bases match TRBD1. This CDR3 has 14 residues. V lost 7 bases, J lost 0 bases, and 5 bases stayed unmatched. CDR3 coding DNA: TGTGCCAGCACAACCGGGACAGCTAACTATGGCTACACCTTC. Its protein is CASTTGTANYGYTF.

This clonotype was recorded a few times. The rearrangement links TRBV4-3 to TRBJ2-7, with D tentatively TRBD1 (6 bases). The CDR3 covers 14 residues. V lost 1 base and J 2 bases, leaving 9 bases between the germline ends. Germline V gene data show CDR1 as LGHNA and CDR2 as YSLEER. The chain's CDR3 is CASSQGQGTYEQYF. CDR3 in DNA: TGCGCCAGCAGCCAAGGTCAGGGGACCTACGAGCAGTACTTC.

This chain links TRBV13 with TRBJ2-5, with 9 bases lining up with TRBD1. CDR1 and CDR2 (germline): PRHDT, FYEKMQ (reference sequence). The V and J ends lost 5 bases and 5 bases, in that order; junction bases with no gene match: 6. The CDR3 has 14 residues. The CDR3 DNA reads as TGTGCCAGCAGCCCAACAGGGGGCGACGAGACCCAGTACTTC. Encoded protein: CASSPTGGDETQYF. Variable domain in full (rest from reference TRBV13 and TRBJ2-5): AAGVIQSPRHLIKEKRETATLKCYPIPRHDTVYWYQQGPGQDPQFLISFYEKMQSDKGSIPDRFSAQQFSDYHSELNMSSLELGDSALYFCASSPTGGDETQYFGPGTRLLVL.

The rearrangement joins TRBV27 to TRBJ2-2; D uncertain. Germline V gene sequence: CDR1 MNHEY, CDR2 SMNVEV (reference sequence). Trimming took off 8 bases at V and 6 bases at J, with 7 bases between the two ends. This CDR3 region has 11 residues. DNA for the CDR3: TGTGCCAGCTCGGACGCCGGGGAGCTGTTTTTT. This encodes CASSDAGELFF.

The chain links TRBV5-1 to TRBJ1-1, with D uncertain. The CDR3 contains 16 residues. Germline CDR1 is SGHRS and CDR2 is YFSETQ. Deletions cut 2 bases from V and 0 bases from J, with 14 bases between. The CDR3 loop is CASSFHPLEMNTEAFF. CDR3 DNA: TGCGCCAGCAGCTTTCATCCCCTGGAGATGAACACTGAAGCTTTCTTT.

DNA of the CDR3: TGTGCCAGCAGTGAGACAGGGGATAATGAGCAGTTCTTC. Its protein product is CASSETGDNEQFF. The chain is built from TRBV25-1 and TRBJ2-1; 8 bases align to TRBD1. Trimming removed 3 bases from V and 7 bases from J; junction bases left unmatched: 2. Germline-derived CDR1 and CDR2 are MGHDK and SYGVNS. The CDR3 consists of 13 residues. Together with reference TRBV25-1 and TRBJ2-1, the CDR3 gives the full variable domain: EADIYQTPRYLVIGTGKKITLECSQTMGHDKMYWYQQDPGMELHLIHYSYGVNSTEKGDLSSESTVSRIRTEHFPLTLESARPSHTSQYLCASSETGDNEQFFGPGTRLTVL.

The gene calls are TRBV7-9 and TRBJ2-7, with D hard to call. Germline V gives CDR1 SEHNR, CDR2 FQNEAQ (reference sequence). CDR3 size: 14 residues. Between the trimmed V and J ends, which lost 5 bases and 1 base, there was a span of 12 bases. The CDR3 protein is CASSPPGASYEQYF. The DNA for the CDR3 is TGTGCCAGCAGCCCACCGGGCGCTTCCTACGAGCAGTACTTC. Filled out from reference TRBV7-9 and TRBJ2-7, the complete variable domain reads DTGVSQNPRHKITKRGQNVTFRCDPISEHNRLYWYRQTLGQGPEFLTYFQNEAQLEKSRLLSDRFSAERPKGSFSTLEIQRTEQGDSAMYLCASSPPGASYEQYFGPGTRLTVT.

The sample holds many counts of this clonotype. The chain uses TRBV12-3 or TRBV12-4 and TRBJ2-2, with 8 nucleotides matching TRBD2. This CDR3 has 16 residues. V lost 6 bases and J lost 4; bases outside the gene matches: 10. CDR3 in amino acids: CASRHIGGVTTGELFF. The CDR3 DNA reads as TGTGCCAGCAGACATATCGGGGGGGTAACCACCGGGGAGCTGTTTTTT.

The rearrangement uses TRBV5-6 and TRBJ2-2; D gene uncertain. In germline, CDR1 is SGHDT, CDR2 YYEEEE. The CDR3 consists of 14 residues. Trimming shortened V by 0 bases and J by 5 bases, and 8 bases separated the two germline ends. The CDR3 spells CASSLDLVTGELFF. The CDR3 DNA is TGTGCCAGCAGCTTGGATTTGGTTACCGGGGAGCTGTTTTTT.

This clonotype was recorded at least ten times. The chain uses TRBV20-1 and TRBJ2-3; D unclear. The germline gives CDR1 DFQATT, CDR2 SNEGSKA (reference sequence). V was trimmed by 2 bases and J by 6 bases, leaving 9 bases between them. The CDR3 sequence is 12 residues long. The CDR3 nucleotides are TGCAGTGCTAGACTGGCAGGTGATACGCAGTATTTT. This gives the protein CSARLAGDTQYF.

CDR3 amino acids: CSVFLGDSYEQYF. The CDR3 coding sequence is TGCAGCGTTTTTTTGGGGGATTCCTACGAGCAGTACTTC. The chain employs TRBV29-1 and TRBJ2-7; the D gene could be TRBD1 or TRBD2 (5 bases each). Trimming took 5 bases from V and 1 from J, leaving 12 bases between them. Germline V gene sequence: CDR1 SQVTM, CDR2 ANQGSEA. The CDR3 loop spans 13 amino acids.

The chain uses TRBV7-9 and TRBJ2-7, with D unresolved. Germline V lookup: CDR1 SEHNR, CDR2 FQNEAQ (reference sequence). Between the trimmed V and J ends, which lost 0 bases and 7 bases, there was a span of 7 bases. This CDR3 contains 12 residues. CDR3 residues: CASSLALREQYF. Here the CDR3 DNA reads TGTGCCAGCAGCTTAGCGCTGAGGGAGCAGTACTTC. Together with reference TRBV7-9 and TRBJ2-7, the CDR3 gives the full variable domain: DTGVSQNPRHKITKRGQNVTFRCDPISEHNRLYWYRQTLGQGPEFLTYFQNEAQLEKSRLLSDRFSAERPKGSFSTLEIQRTEQGDSAMYLCASSLALREQYFGPGTRLTVT.

In its sample, this clonotype was seen a few times. This chain uses TRBV27 with TRBJ2-1, with unresolved D. V was clipped by 8 bases and J by 0 bases, with 8 bases between them. This CDR3 is 13 amino acids long. Germline CDR1 MNHEY, CDR2 SMNVEV (reference sequence). The CDR3 region is CASGSSSYNEQFF. DNA for the CDR3: TGTGCCAGCGGTTCCAGCTCCTACAATGAGCAGTTCTTC.

The J gene is TRBJ1-5, the V gene TRBV12-3 or TRBV12-4; 8 positions match TRBD1. Germline trimming cut 4 bases from V and 3 bases from J; bases unmatched to any gene: 5. The CDR3 covers 15 residues. The CDR3 protein is CASSSDRGYNQPQHF. DNA of the CDR3: TGTGCCAGCAGTTCCGACAGGGGCTACAATCAGCCCCAGCATTTT.